This TCR beta chain was sequenced during a study of shared clonotypes between healthy human individuals. The study's findings and limits: Tissues were not sampled, only blood, and their repertoires likely differ.

Naive-designated CD8 cells lacked CD45RO, were positively enriched for CCR7, and omitted terminally differentiated effector memory CD45RA+ cells. As for this clone: Its target is not known.

The DNA input per sorted-subset replicate PCR was 200 ng, corresponding to around 28,000 T cell genomes. Clones were read by immunoSEQ multiplex PCR, and TCRdb kept only the in-frame ones, dropping some. The sample has millions of clones; under 95% are singletons. This CDR3 has 16 amino acids. Germline V lookup: CDR1 SGDLS, CDR2 YYNGEE. V lost 0 bases to trimming and J lost 3 bases, with 13 bases between them. The sequenced material came from naive CD8+ T cells from PBMCs. The sequence came from a man between 18 and 35 years old in good health. Some clones in this sample may be carry-over from other donors' samples. The rearrangement links TRBV9 to TRBJ2-1; D is unresolved. CDR3 in DNA: TGTGCCAGCAGCGTAGTGGGCTCCCCAGACTACAATGAGCAGTTCTTC. Encoded protein: CASSVVGSPDYNEQFF.